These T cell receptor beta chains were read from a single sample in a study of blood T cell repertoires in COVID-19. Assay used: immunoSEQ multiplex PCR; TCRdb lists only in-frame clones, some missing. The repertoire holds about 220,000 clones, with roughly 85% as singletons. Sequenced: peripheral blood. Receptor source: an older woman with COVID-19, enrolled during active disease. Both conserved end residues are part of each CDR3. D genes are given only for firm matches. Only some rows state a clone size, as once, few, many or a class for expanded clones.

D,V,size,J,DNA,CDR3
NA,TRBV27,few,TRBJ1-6,TGTGCCATCAATGGGCGGACTTACTATAATTCACCCCTCCACTTT,CAINGRTYYNSPLHF
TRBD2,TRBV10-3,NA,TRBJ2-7,TGTGCCATCAGTGGGACTAGCGACCCTTACGAGCAGTACTTC,CAISGTSDPYEQYF
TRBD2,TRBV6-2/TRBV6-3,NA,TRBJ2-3,TGTGCCAGCAGTTACACGGCGGGGGGGCCTACAGATACGCAGTATTTT,CASSYTAGGPTDTQYF
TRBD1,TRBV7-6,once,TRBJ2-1,TGTGCCAGCAGCTTCCAACCCGGGACAGGGGGATCTGAAGGGGAGCAGTTCTTC,CASSFQPGTGGSEGEQFF
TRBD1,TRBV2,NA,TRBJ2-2,TGTGCCAGCAAAGATCAGGGGGCCGGCACCGGGGAGCTGTTTTTT,CASKDQGAGTGELFF
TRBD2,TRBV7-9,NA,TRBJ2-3,TGTGCCAGCAGCCCCACCCAGGGGACTAGCGGAGGGGGCACAGATACGCAGTATTTT,CASSPTQGTSGGGTDTQYF
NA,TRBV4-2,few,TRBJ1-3,TGTGCCAGCAGCCAAGGCGAGGGCATCGTCTCTGGAAACACCATATATTTT,CASSQGEGIVSGNTIYF
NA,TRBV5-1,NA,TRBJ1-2,TGCGCCAGCAGCTTGACCGGGTCCGGCGCGGGCTACACCTTC,CASSLTGSGAGYTF
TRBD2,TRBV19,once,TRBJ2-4,TGTGCCAGTAGTATCGGACTAGCGGGAGAAAAAGCCAAAAACATTCAGTACTTC,CASSIGLAGEKAKNIQYF
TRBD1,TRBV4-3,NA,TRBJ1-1,TGCGCCAGCAGCCAAGGCGGACAGGGGGCAAGTAGTACTGAAGCTTTCTTT,CASSQGGQGASSTEAFF
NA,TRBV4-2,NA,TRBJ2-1,TGTGCCAGCAGCCAGGGTCGAAGGCAGGTACTTGACAATGAGCAGTTCTTC,CASSQGRRQVLDNEQFF
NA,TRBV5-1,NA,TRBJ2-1,TGCGCCAGCAGCTTTGTAGGACTGGAAGACAATGAGCAGTTCTTC,CASSFVGLEDNEQFF
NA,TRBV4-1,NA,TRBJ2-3,TGCGCCAGCAGCCAAGATCTAGCCAAAAAAGGATATTTT,CASSQDLAKKGYF
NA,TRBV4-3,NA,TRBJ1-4,TGCGCCAGCAGCCAAGATCGGCTCTCGGGAGGTGAAAAACTGTTTTTT,CASSQDRLSGGEKLFF
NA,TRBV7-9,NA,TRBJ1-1,TGTGCCAGCAGCCTAAAGGCGGGAAACACTGAAGCTTTCTTT,CASSLKAGNTEAFF
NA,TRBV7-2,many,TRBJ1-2,TGTGCCAGCAGCTTAGGGAGGGGAAACTATGGCTACACCTTC,CASSLGRGNYGYTF
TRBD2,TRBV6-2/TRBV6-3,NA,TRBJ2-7,TGTGCCAGCAGCCAGGGGGGACTAGCGAATATCTACGAGCAGTACTTC,CASSQGGLANIYEQYF
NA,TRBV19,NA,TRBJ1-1,TGTGCCAGTAAAGAACGGGGGGAAGCTTTCTTT,CASKERGEAFF